This is a list of T cell receptor beta chains from one sample in a study of T cells after yellow fever vaccination. TCRdb recomputed calls from the 5' RACE reads with MiXCR, one row per CDR3 protein. The table has 300,000 or so distinct CDR3 sequences, approximately 8% seen once; the top ten hold approximately 18%. Here the sequenced sample was PBMCs, taken about 41 days after the first yellow fever vaccination. The receptors derive from a young man who received the YFV17D yellow fever vaccine. Both conserved end residues are part of each CDR3. D genes are given only for firm matches. Clone sizes are given selectively: once, few, many, or a class where the clone is expanded.

V gene	clone size	D gene	J gene	CDR3 protein	CDR3 DNA
TRBV7-2	few	-	TRBJ1-5	CASSERGGQPQHF	TGTGCCAGCAGCGAAAGGGGTGGGCAGCCCCAGCATTTT
TRBV11-2	few	-	TRBJ2-7	CASSLQEHSYEQYF	TGTGCCAGCAGCTTACAGGAGCACTCCTACGAGCAGTACTTC
TRBV7-3	few	TRBD2	TRBJ2-5	CASSRGGRGTYQETQYF	TGTGCCAGCAGTCGGGGGGGGCGGGGGACGTACCAAGAGACCCAGTACTTC
TRBV20-1	-	-	TRBJ1-5	CSARIVEASNQPQHF	TGCAGTGCTAGAATCGTGGAGGCGAGCAATCAGCCCCAGCATTTT
TRBV7-9	-	TRBD1	TRBJ2-1	CASSLRGTGQYNEQFF	TGTGCCAGCAGCCTAAGGGGGACAGGGCAGTACAATGAGCAGTTCTTC
TRBV6-1	few	-	TRBJ2-7	CASSSLGARSYEQYF	TGTGCCAGCAGCTCCCTTGGGGCCAGATCCTACGAGCAGTACTTC
TRBV7-2	-	TRBD1	TRBJ1-2	CASSSRDRGLANYGYTF	TGTGCCAGCAGCAGCCGGGACAGGGGGCTAGCTAACTATGGCTACACCTTC
TRBV9	-	TRBD2	TRBJ2-3	CASSVVSGGTDTQYF	TGTGCCAGCAGCGTAGTGTCGGGGGGAACAGATACGCAGTATTTT
TRBV5-1	-	-	TRBJ1-1	CASSLSDTQQNTEAFF	TGCGCCAGCAGCTTGTCTGATACACAGCAGAACACTGAAGCTTTCTTT
TRBV6-1	-	-	TRBJ2-1	CASSAGTVYNEQFF	TGTGCCAGCAGTGCCGGGACTGTTTACAATGAGCAGTTCTTC
TRBV20-1	many	-	TRBJ1-1	CSARDLRGGTEAFF	TGCAGTGCTAGAGATCTAAGGGGGGGAACTGAAGCTTTCTTT
TRBV7-9	few	-	TRBJ1-6	CASTRISTYNSPLHF	TGTGCCAGCACCCGGATCAGTACCTATAATTCACCCCTCCACTTT
TRBV4-1	few	-	TRBJ2-7	CASSQDEVPYEQYF	TGCGCCAGCAGCCAAGATGAAGTCCCCTACGAGCAGTACTTC
TRBV4-3	-	TRBD2	TRBJ2-1	CASSLSGGAYEQFF	TGCGCCAGCAGCCTTAGCGGGGGGGCATATGAGCAGTTCTTC
TRBV4-2	-	TRBD1	TRBJ1-5	CASSHRDRDQPQHF	TGTGCCAGCAGCCACCGGGACAGGGATCAGCCCCAGCATTTT
TRBV6-2/TRBV6-3	-	-	TRBJ2-3	CASRPSWVADTQYF	TGTGCCAGCAGACCTAGCTGGGTCGCAGATACGCAGTATTTT
TRBV12-3/TRBV12-4	-	-	TRBJ2-5	CASTGGGSLQETQYF	TGTGCCAGCACCGGTGGAGGGAGCCTCCAAGAGACCCAGTACTTC
TRBV4-1	few	-	TRBJ2-5	CASSPRPGPRETQYF	TGCGCCAGCTCTCCACGTCCCGGGCCCCGAGAGACCCAGTACTTC
TRBV11-3	many	-	TRBJ2-5	CASSLGLGKTQYF	TGTGCCAGCAGCTTAGGGCTGGGAAAGACCCAGTACTTC
TRBV12-3/TRBV12-4	many	TRBD1	TRBJ2-5	CASSFGTGDQETQYF	TGTGCCAGCAGTTTTGGGACAGGGGATCAAGAGACCCAGTACTTC
TRBV9	many	TRBD2	TRBJ2-3	CASSVNPGGSDTQYF	TGTGCCAGCAGCGTAAATCCGGGGGGGAGTGATACGCAGTATTTT
TRBV7-9	many	TRBD1	TRBJ1-1	CASSHRQGGTEAFF	TGTGCCAGCAGCCATCGACAGGGCGGGACTGAAGCTTTCTTT
TRBV28	few	TRBD1	TRBJ1-1	CASSSGGTETEAFF	TGTGCCAGCAGTTCAGGGGGTACAGAGACTGAAGCTTTCTTT
TRBV27	many	-	TRBJ1-5	CASSGSGAGNQPQHF	TGTGCCAGCAGTGGCAGCGGGGCGGGCAATCAGCCCCAGCATTTT
TRBV6-2/TRBV6-3	few	-	TRBJ1-2	CASSPRDIGYGYTF	TGTGCCAGCAGTCCCCGGGACATCGGCTATGGCTACACCTTC